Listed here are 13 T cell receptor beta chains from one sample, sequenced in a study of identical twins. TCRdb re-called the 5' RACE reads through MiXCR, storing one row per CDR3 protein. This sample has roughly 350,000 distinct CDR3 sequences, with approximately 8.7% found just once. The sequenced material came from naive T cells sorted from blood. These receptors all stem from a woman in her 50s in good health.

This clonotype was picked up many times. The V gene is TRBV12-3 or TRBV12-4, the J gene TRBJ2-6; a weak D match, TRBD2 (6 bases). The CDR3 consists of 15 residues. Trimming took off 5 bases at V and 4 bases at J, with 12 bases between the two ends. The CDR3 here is CASSGGIWGANVLTF. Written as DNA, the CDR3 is TGTGCCAGCAGTGGGGGGATTTGGGGGGCCAACGTCCTGACTTTC.

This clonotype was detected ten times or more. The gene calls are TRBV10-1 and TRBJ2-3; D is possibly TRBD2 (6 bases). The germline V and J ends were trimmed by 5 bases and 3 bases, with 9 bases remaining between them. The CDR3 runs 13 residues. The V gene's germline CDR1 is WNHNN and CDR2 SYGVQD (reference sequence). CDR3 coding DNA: TGCGCCAGCAGTCCGGGACTTACAGATACGCAGTATTTT. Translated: CASSPGLTDTQYF.

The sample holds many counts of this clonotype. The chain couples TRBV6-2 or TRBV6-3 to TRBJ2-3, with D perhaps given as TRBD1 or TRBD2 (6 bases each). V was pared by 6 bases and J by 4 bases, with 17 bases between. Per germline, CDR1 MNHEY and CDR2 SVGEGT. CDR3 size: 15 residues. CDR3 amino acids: CASSIGQSGADTQYF. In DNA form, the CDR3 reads TGTGCCAGCAGCATAGGACAGTCGGGAGCAGATACGCAGTATTTT.

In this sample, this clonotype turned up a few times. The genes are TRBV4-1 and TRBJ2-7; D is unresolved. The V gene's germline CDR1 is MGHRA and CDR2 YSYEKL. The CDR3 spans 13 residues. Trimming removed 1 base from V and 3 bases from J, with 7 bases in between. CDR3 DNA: TGCGCCAGCAGCCAAGGGGTCGGCTACGAGCAGTACGTC. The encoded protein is CASSQGVGYEQYV.

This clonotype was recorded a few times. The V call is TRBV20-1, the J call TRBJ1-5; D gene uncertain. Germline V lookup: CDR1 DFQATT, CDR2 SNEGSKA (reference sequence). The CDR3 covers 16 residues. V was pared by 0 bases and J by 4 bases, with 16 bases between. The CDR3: CSARDLSRDGNQPQHF. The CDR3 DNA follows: TGCAGTGCTAGAGATCTATCAAGAGACGGGAATCAGCCCCAGCATTTT.

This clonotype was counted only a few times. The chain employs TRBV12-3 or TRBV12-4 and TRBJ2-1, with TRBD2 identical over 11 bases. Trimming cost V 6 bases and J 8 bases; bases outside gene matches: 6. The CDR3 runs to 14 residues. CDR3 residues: CASRELAGVDEQFF. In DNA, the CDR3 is TGTGCCAGCAGGGAACTAGCGGGAGTAGATGAGCAGTTCTTC.

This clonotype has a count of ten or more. DNA for the CDR3: TGCAGTGCTAGAGATTGGACAGGGGCCAGCGGCTACACCTTC. It specifies CSARDWTGASGYTF. This rearrangement joins TRBV20-1 to TRBJ1-2, with TRBD1 matching 9 bases. Per germline, CDR1 DFQATT and CDR2 SNEGSKA (reference sequence). V was pared by 0 bases and J by 8 bases, with 7 bases of the junction left unmatched. There are 14 residues in the CDR3.

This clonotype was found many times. CDR3 in amino acids: CASRKPGQGLDTQYF. The CDR3, as DNA: TGTGCCAGCAGAAAACCGGGACAGGGGCTAGATACGCAGTATTTT. The gene calls are TRBV11-2 and TRBJ2-3; 10 bases map to TRBD1. Unmatched junction bases numbered 8, after V lost 6 bases and J lost 5 bases. Germline values: CDR1 SGHAT, CDR2 FQNNGV. This CDR3 is 15 amino acids long.

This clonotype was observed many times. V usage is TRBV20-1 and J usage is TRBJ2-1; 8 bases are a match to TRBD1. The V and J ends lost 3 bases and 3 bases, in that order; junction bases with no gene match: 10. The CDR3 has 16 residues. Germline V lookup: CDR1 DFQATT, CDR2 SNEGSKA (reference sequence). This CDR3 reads CSAREETGAFYNEQFF. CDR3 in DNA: TGCAGTGCTAGGGAAGAGACAGGGGCGTTCTACAATGAGCAGTTCTTC.

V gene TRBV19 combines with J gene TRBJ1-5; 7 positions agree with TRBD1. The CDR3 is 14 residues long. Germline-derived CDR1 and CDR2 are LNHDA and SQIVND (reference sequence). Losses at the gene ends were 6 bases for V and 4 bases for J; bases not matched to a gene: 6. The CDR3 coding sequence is TGTGCCAGTAGCTCGCGGGACAGAAATCAGCCCCAGCATTTT. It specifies CASSSRDRNQPQHF. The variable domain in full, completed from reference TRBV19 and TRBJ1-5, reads DGGITQSPKYLFRKEGQNVTLSCEQNLNHDAMYWYRQDPGQGLRLIYYSQIVNDFQKGDIAEGYSVSREKKESFPLTVTSAQKNPTAFYLCASSSRDRNQPQHFGDGTRLSIL.

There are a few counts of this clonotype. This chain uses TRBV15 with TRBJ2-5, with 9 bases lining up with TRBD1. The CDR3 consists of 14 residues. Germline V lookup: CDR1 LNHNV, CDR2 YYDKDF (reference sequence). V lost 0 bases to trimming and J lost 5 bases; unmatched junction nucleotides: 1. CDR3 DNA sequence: TGTGCCACCAGCAGAGAGACAGGGGGGGAGACCCAGTACTTC. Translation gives CATSRETGGETQYF. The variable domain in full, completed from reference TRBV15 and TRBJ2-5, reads DAMVIQNPRYQVTQFGKPVTLSCSQTLNHNVMYWYQQKSSQAPKLLFHYYDKDFNNEADTPDNFQSRRPNTSFCFLDIRSPGLGDTAMYLCATSRETGGETQYFGPGTRLLVL.

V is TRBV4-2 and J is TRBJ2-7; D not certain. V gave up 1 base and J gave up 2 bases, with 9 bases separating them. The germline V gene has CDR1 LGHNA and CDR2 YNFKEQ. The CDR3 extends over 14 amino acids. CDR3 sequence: CASSQGRPPYEQYF. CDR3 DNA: TGTGCCAGCAGCCAAGGAAGGCCGCCCTACGAGCAGTACTTC.

Here the CDR3 reads CASRRDSTDTGELFF. The CDR3 bases are TGTGCCAGCAGACGGGACTCCACGGACACCGGGGAGCTGTTTTTT. This sequence joins TRBV28 and TRBJ2-2; D might be TRBD2 (6 bases). The ends were cut back, 6 bases at V and 3 bases at J, with 14 bases in the middle. The CDR3 contains 15 residues. Germline CDR1 and CDR2: MDHEN and SYDVKM.